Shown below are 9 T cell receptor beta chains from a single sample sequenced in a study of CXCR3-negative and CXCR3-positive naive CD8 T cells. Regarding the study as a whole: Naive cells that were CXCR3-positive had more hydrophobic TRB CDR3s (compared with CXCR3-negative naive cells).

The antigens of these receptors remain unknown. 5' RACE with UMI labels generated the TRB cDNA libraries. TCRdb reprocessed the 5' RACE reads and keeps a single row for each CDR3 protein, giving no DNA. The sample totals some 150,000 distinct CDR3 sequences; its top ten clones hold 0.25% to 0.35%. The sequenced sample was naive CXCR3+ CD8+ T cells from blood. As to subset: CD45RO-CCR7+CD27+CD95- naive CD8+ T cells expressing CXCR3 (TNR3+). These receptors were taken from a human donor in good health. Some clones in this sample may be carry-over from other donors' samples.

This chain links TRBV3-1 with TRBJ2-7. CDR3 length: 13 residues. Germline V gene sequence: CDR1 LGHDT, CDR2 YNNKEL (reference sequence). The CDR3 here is CASSQEVGYEQYF.

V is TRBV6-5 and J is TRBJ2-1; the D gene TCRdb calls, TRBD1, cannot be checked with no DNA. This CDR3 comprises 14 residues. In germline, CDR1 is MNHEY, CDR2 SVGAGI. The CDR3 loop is CASSYVQGGNEQFF.

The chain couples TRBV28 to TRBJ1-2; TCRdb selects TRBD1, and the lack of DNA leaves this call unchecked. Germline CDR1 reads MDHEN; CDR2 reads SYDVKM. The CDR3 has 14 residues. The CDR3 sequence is CASSSRDSYYGYTF.

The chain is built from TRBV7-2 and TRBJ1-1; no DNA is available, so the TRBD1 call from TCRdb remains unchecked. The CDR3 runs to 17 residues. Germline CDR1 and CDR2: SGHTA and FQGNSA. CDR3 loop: CASSLGPGGGMNTEAFF.

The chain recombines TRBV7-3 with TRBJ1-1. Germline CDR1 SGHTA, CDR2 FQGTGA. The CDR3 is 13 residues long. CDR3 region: CASSRSRDSEAFF.

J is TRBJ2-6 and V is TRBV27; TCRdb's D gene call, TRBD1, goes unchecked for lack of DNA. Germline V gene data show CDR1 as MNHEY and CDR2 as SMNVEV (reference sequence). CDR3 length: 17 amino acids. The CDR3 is CASRRQGTLTGANVLTF.

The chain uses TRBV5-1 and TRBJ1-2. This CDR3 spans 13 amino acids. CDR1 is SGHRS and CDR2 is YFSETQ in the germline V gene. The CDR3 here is CASSLGQAYDYTF.

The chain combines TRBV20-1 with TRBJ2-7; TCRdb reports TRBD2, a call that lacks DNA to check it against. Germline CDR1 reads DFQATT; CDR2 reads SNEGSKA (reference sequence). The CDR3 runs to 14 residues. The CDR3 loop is CSARDLRESYEQYF.

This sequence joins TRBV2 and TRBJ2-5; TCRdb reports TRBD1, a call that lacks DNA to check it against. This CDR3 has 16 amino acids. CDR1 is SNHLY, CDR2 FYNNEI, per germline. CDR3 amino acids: CASSAFLTGPQETQYF.